This T cell receptor (beta chain) stems from a study of T cell responses to AZD1222 COVID-19 vaccine. Whole-study findings and limits: Unmutated regions of variants are reportedly targeted by nearly half of spike-specific TCRs. Vaccine-associated CD4 TCRs spanned spike, dominant at 160-218 and 743-854. Repertoire sampling happened only post peak T cell response. White British donors predominated, females outnumbered males, and clonal diversity was possibly underestimated.

For this clone: Its antigen is undetermined.

Profiling relied on immunoSEQ multiplex PCR, and the TCRdb table lists in-frame clones only, not all of them. Of about 150,000 clones detected, more than 85% appear once; the ten largest clones hold roughly 3.7%. This sequence originates from an adult in good health. This sample comprised peripheral blood, obtained on day 0 of AZD1222 vaccination.

The CDR3 region is CASRGGSGEKLFF. The CDR3 nucleotides read TGTGCCAGCAGGGGAGGGTCAGGGGAAAAACTGTTTTTT. The chain combines TRBV7-9 with TRBJ1-4; perhaps TRBD1 as D (5 bases). In germline, CDR1 is SEHNR, CDR2 FQNEAQ (reference sequence). The CDR3 covers 13 residues. Trimming stripped 6 bases from V and 8 bases from J, with 13 bases between.